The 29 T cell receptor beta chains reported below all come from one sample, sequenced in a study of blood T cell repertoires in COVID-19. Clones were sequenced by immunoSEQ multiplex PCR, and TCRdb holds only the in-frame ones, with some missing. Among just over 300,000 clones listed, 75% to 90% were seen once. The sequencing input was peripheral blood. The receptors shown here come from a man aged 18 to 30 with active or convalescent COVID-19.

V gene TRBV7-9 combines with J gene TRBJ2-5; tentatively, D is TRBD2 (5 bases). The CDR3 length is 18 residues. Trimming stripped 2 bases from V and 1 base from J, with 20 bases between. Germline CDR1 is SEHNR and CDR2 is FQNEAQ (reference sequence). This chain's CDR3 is CASSLFPPIMAGQETQYF. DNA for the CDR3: TGTGCCAGCAGCTTATTCCCCCCAATAATGGCGGGCCAAGAGACCCAGTACTTC.

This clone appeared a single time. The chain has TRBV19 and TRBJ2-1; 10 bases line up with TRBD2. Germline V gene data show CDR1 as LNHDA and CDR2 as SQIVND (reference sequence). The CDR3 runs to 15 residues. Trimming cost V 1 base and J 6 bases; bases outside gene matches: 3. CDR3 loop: CASSIARLAGNEQFF. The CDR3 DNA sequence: TGTGCCAGTAGTATAGCCCGACTAGCGGGCAATGAGCAGTTCTTC.

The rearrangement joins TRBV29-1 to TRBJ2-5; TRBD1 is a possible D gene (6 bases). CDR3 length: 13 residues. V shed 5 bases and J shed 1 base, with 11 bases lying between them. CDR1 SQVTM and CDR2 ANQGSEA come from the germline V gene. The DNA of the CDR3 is TGCAGCGTTCTCAGGACAGCCCAAGAGACCCAGTACTTC. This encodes CSVLRTAQETQYF.

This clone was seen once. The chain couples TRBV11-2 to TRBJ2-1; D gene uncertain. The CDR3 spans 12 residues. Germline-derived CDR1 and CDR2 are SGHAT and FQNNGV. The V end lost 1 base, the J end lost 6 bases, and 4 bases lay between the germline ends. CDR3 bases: TGTGCCAGCAGCTTAGCGGGCAATGAGCAGTTCTTC. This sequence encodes CASSLAGNEQFF. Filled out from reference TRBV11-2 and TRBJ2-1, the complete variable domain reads EAGVAQSPRYKIIEKRQSVAFWCNPISGHATLYWYQQILGQGPKLLIQFQNNGVVDDSQLPKDRFSAERLKGVDSTLKIQPAKLEDSAVYLCASSLAGNEQFFGPGTRLTVL.

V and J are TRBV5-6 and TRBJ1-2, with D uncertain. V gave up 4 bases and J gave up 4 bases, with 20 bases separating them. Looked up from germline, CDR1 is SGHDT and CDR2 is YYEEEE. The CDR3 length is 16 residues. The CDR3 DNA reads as TGTGCCAGCAGCCAATGGGCACAGACGAGACGCTATGGCTACACCTTC. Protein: CASSQWAQTRRYGYTF.

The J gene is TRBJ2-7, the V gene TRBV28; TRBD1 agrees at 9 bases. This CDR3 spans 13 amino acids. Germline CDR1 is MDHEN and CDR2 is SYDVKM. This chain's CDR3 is CAAKDRGFHEQYF. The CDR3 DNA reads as TGTGCTGCCAAGGACAGGGGTTTTCACGAGCAGTACTTC.

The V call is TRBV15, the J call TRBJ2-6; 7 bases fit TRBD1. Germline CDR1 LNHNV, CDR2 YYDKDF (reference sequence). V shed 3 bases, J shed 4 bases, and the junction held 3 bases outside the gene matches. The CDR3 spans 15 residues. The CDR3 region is CATSSGQAGANVLTF. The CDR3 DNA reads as TGTGCCACCAGCAGTGGACAGGCCGGGGCCAACGTCCTGACTTTC.

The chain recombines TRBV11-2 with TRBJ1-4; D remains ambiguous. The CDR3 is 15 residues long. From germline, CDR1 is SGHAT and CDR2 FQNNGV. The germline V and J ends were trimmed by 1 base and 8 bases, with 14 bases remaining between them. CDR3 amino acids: CASSLGQVEKEKLFF. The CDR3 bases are TGTGCCAGCAGCTTAGGACAAGTTGAGAAGGAAAAACTGTTTTTT.

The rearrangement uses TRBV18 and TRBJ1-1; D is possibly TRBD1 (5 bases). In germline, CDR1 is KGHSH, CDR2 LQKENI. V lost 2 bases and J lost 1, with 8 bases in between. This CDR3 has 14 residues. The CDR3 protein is CASSPETENTEAFF. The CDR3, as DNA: TGTGCCAGCTCACCAGAGACAGAGAACACTGAAGCTTTCTTT.

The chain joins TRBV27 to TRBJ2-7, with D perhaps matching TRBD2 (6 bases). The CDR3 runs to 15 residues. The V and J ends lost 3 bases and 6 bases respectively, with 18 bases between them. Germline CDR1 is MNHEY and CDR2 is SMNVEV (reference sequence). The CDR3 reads CASSFRRDSSGEQYF. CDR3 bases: TGTGCCAGCAGTTTTAGGCGGGATTCAAGTGGCGAGCAGTACTTC.

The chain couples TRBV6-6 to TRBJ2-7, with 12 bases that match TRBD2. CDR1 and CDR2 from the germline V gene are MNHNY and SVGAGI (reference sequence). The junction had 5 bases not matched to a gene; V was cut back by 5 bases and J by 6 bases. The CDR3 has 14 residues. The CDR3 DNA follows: TGTGCCAGCAGTCTAGCGGGAGGGCCTACCGAGCAGTACTTC. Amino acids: CASSLAGGPTEQYF.

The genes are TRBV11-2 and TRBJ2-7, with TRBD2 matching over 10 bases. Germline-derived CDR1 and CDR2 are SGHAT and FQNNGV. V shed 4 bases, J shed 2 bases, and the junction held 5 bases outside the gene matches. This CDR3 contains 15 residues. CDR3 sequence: CASSSGLADTYEQYF. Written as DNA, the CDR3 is TGTGCCAGCAGCTCCGGACTAGCGGACACCTACGAGCAGTACTTC.

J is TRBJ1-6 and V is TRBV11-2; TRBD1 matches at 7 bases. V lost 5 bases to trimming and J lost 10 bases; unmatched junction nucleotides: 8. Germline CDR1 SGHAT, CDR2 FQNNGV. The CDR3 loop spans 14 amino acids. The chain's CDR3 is CASSPQGQRSPLHF. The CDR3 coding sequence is TGTGCCAGCAGCCCCCAGGGACAGCGCTCACCCCTCCACTTT. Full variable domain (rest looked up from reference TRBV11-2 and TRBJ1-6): EAGVAQSPRYKIIEKRQSVAFWCNPISGHATLYWYQQILGQGPKLLIQFQNNGVVDDSQLPKDRFSAERLKGVDSTLKIQPAKLEDSAVYLCASSPQGQRSPLHFGNGTRLTVT.

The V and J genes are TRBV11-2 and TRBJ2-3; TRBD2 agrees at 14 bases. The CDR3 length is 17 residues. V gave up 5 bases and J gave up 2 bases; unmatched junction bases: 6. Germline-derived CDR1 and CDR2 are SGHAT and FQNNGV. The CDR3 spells CASSLRLAGGNTDTQYF. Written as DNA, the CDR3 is TGTGCCAGCAGCCTCCGACTAGCGGGGGGGAACACAGATACGCAGTATTTT.

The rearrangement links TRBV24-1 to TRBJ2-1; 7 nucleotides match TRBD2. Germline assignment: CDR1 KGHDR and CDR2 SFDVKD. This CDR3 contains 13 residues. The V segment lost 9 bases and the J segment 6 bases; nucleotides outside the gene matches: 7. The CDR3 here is CATSAGQTNEQFF. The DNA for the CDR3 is TGTGCCACCTCAGCGGGGCAAACCAATGAGCAGTTCTTC.

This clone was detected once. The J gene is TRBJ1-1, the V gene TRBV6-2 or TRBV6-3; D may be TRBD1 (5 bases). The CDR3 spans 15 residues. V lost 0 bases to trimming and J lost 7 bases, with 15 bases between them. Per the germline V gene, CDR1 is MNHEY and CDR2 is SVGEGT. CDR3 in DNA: TGTGCCAGCAGTTACTCGGGTTTTGGACAAGTTGAAGCTTTCTTT. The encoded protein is CASSYSGFGQVEAFF.

The CDR3 region is CASSYVEGFTEAFF. CDR3 sequence (DNA): TGTGCCAGCAGTTATGTAGAGGGTTTCACTGAAGCTTTCTTT. The chain links TRBV6-5 to TRBJ1-1; no clear D. The V end lost 3 bases, the J end lost 4 bases, and 12 bases lay between the germline ends. This CDR3 is 14 amino acids long. The V gene's germline CDR1 is MNHEY and CDR2 SVGAGI.

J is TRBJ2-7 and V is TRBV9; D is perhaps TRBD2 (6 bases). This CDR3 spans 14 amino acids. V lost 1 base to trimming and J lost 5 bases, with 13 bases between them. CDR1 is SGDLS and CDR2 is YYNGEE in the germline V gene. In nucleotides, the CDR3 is TGTGCCAGCAGCGTAAGGGTGGGGGGAGACGAGCAGTACTTC. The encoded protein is CASSVRVGGDEQYF.

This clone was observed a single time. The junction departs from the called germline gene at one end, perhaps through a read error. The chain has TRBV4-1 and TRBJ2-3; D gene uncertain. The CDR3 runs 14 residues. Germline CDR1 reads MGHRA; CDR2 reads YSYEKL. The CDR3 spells CASSQLLSIDTQYF. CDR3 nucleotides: TGCGCCAGCAGCCAGTTATTAAGCATAGATACGCAGTATTTT.

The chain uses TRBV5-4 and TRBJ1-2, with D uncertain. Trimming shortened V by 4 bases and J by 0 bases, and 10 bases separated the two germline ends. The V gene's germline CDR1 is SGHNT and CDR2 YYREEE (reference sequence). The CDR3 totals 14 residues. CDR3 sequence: CASSKEGANYGYTF. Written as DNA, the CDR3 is TGTGCCAGCAGCAAGGAGGGCGCTAACTATGGCTACACCTTC.

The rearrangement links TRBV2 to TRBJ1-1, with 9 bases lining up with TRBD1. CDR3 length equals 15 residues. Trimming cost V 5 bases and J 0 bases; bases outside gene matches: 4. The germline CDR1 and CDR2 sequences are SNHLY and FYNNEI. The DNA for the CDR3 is TGTGCCAGCAGTCGGACAGGGGAATTGAACACTGAAGCTTTCTTT. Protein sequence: CASSRTGELNTEAFF.

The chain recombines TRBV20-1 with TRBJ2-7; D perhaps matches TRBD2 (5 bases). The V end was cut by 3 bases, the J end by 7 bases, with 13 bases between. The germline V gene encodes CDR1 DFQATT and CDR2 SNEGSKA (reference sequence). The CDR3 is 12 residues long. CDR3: CSASSPGVEQYF. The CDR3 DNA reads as TGCAGTGCTAGTTCTCCCGGGGTTGAGCAGTACTTC.

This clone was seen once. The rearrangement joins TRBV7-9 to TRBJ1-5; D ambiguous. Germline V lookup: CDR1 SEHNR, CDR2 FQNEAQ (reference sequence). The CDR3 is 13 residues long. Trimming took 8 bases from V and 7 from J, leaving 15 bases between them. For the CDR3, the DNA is TGTGCCAGCGCCAATGACCCGGGGCAGCCCCAGCATTTT. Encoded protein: CASANDPGQPQHF.

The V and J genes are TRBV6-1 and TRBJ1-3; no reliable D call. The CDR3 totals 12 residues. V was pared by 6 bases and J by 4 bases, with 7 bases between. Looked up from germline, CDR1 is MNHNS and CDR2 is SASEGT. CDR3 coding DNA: TGTGCCAGCAGCGACTTGGGAAACACCATATATTTT. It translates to CASSDLGNTIYF.

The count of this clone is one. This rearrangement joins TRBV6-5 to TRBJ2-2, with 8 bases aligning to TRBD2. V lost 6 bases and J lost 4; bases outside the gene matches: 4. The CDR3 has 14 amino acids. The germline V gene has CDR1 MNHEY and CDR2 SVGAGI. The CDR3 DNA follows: TGTGCCAGCAGCGGGAGGGGCAGCACCGGGGAGCTGTTTTTT. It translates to CASSGRGSTGELFF.

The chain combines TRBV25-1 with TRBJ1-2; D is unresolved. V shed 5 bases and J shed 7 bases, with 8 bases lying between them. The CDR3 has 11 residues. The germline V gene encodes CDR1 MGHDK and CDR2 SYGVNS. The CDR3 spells CASSRLGGYTF. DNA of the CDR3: TGTGCCAGCAGTAGACTGGGTGGCTACACCTTC.

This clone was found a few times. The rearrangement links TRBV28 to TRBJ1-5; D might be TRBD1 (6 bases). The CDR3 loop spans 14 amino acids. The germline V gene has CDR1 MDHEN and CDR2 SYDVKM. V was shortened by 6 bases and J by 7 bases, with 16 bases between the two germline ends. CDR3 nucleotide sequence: TGTGCCAGCAGAGAGACAGGACCAAACCAGCCCCAGCATTTT. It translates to CASRETGPNQPQHF.

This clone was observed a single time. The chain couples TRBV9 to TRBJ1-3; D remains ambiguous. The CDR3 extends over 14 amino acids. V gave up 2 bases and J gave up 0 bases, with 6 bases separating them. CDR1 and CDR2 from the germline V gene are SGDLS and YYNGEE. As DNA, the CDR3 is TGTGCCAGCAGCGTGAGGAACTCTGGAAACACCATATATTTT. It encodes CASSVRNSGNTIYF.

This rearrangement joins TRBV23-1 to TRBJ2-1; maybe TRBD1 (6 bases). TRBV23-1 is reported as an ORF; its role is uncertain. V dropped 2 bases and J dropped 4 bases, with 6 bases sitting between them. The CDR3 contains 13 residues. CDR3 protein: CASSQGQYNEQFF. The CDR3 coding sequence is TGCGCCAGCAGTCAAGGACAGTACAATGAGCAGTTCTTC.